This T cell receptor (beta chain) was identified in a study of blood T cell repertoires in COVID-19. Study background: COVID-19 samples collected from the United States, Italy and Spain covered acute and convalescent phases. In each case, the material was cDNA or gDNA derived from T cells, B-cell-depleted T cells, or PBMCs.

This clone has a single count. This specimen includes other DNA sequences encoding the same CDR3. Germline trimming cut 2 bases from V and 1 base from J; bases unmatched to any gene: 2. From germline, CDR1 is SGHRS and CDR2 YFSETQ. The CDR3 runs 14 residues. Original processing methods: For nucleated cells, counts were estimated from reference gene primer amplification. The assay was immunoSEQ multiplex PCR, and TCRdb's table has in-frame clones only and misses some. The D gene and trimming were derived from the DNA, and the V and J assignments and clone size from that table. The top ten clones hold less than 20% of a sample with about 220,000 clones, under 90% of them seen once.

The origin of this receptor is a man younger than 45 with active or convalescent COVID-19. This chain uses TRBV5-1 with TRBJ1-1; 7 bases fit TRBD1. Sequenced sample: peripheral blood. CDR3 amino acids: CASSLQGRNTEAFF. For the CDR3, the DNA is TGCGCCAGCAGCTTACAGGGGCGGAACACTGAAGCTTTCTTT.